Below, 21 T cell receptor beta chains from the same sample are listed, as sequenced in a study of blood T cell repertoires in COVID-19. Measured with immunoSEQ multiplex PCR; TCRdb has only the in-frame clones, and not every one. The sample has around 56,000 clones, roughly 70% seen once. The sequenced material came from peripheral blood. The receptor source for this set is a woman between 50 and 59 years old with active or convalescent COVID-19.

This clone was seen only once. This rearrangement joins TRBV3-1 (or the pseudogene TRBV3-2) to TRBJ1-5; tentatively, D is TRBD1 (6 bases). Germline CDR1 reads LGHDT; CDR2 reads YNNKEL (reference sequence). This CDR3 spans 15 amino acids. The germline V and J ends were trimmed by 1 base and 0 bases, with 7 bases remaining between them. The CDR3 region is CASSQGQVSNQPQHF. CDR3 DNA sequence: TGTGCCAGCAGCCAAGGACAGGTTAGCAATCAGCCCCAGCATTTT.

The chain carries TRBV10-1 and TRBJ2-3; a possible D gene is TRBD2 (5 bases). Germline V lookup: CDR1 WNHNN, CDR2 SYGVQD (reference sequence). The CDR3 has 14 amino acids. Trimming pared 5 bases from V and 6 bases from J, leaving 15 bases between. The CDR3 DNA reads TGCGCCAGCAGTAGCGGAACCTCGGGTGATACGCAGTATTTT. Its protein is CASSSGTSGDTQYF.

This clone came up many times. The genes are TRBV2 and TRBJ1-1; D is uncertain. V was shortened by 6 bases and J by 1 base, with 9 bases between the two germline ends. Germline assignment: CDR1 SNHLY and CDR2 FYNNEI. The CDR3 has 13 amino acids. The CDR3 sequence: CASSPRRNTEAFF. The DNA for the CDR3 is TGTGCCAGCAGCCCTCGGAGGAACACTGAAGCTTTCTTT.

The gene calls are TRBV13 and TRBJ2-2, with D uncertain. The germline V and J ends were trimmed by 0 bases and 0 bases, with 8 bases remaining between them. The CDR3 has 16 amino acids. The germline gives CDR1 PRHDT, CDR2 FYEKMQ (reference sequence). The CDR3 region has the DNA TGTGCCAGCAGCTTAGGCTTGGCCTCGAACACCGGGGAGCTGTTTTTT. Amino acids: CASSLGLASNTGELFF.

CDR3 protein: CASSQVTGTSGRNEQFF. The CDR3, as DNA: TGTGCCAGCAGCCAAGTTACCGGGACTAGCGGGAGAAATGAGCAGTTCTTC. V usage is TRBV3-1 (or the pseudogene TRBV3-2) and J usage is TRBJ2-1; 14 nucleotides match TRBD2. CDR3 length: 17 residues. V was pared by 1 base and J by 7 bases, with 6 bases of the junction left unmatched. Germline V gives CDR1 LGHDT, CDR2 YNNKEL (reference sequence).

This chain connects TRBV2 to TRBJ2-7; 8 bases align to TRBD1. Unmatched junction bases numbered 3, after V lost 7 bases and J lost 4 bases. This CDR3 is built from 12 residues. Germline V CDR1 and CDR2: SNHLY, FYNNEI. In DNA form, the CDR3 reads TGTGCCAGCACCCGGGACAGGTACGAGCAGTACTTC. It codes for CASTRDRYEQYF.

The chain has TRBV27 and TRBJ2-5, with TRBD1 identical over 10 bases. This CDR3 is built from 14 residues. Trimming took 1 base from V and 5 from J; bases not matched to a gene: 1. Germline loops: CDR1 MNHEY, CDR2 SMNVEV (reference sequence). The CDR3 region is CASSLLGQGETQYF. The CDR3 bases are TGTGCCAGCAGTTTATTGGGACAGGGGGAGACCCAGTACTTC.

The J gene is TRBJ2-7, the V gene TRBV11-2, with 7 bases lining up with TRBD2. Germline V CDR1 and CDR2: SGHAT, FQNNGV. J gave up 3 bases and V 1 base, and 9 bases lay outside the gene matches. This CDR3 region has 16 residues. This CDR3 is CASSLGSTGTNYEQYF. CDR3 in DNA: TGTGCCAGCAGCTTAGGTTCCACGGGGACTAACTACGAGCAGTACTTC.

In its sample, this clone was seen once. The chain employs TRBV7-7 and TRBJ2-2, with TRBD1 matching over 7 bases. The CDR3 is 15 residues long. The ends lost 5 bases at V and 3 bases at J; junction bases unmatched: 6. Per the germline V gene, CDR1 is SSHAT and CDR2 is FNYEAQ (reference sequence). In DNA form, the CDR3 reads TGTGCCAGCAGCCTTCGGACAGGCGACACCGGGGAGCTGTTTTTT. This translates into CASSLRTGDTGELFF.

This chain joins TRBV28 and TRBJ2-5; D is unclear. Germline V gene lookup returns CDR1 MDHEN and CDR2 SYDVKM. The CDR3 loop spans 14 amino acids. Trimming pared 5 bases from V and 0 bases from J, leaving 10 bases between. CDR3 protein: CASSPAYYQETQYF. Here the CDR3 DNA reads TGTGCCAGCAGTCCCGCCTATTACCAAGAGACCCAGTACTTC. The variable domain in full, with the rest retrieved from reference TRBV28 and TRBJ2-5, is DVKVTQSSRYLVKRTGEKVFLECVQDMDHENMFWYRQDPGLGLRLIYFSYDVKMKEKGDIPEGYSVSREKKERFSLILESASTNQTSMYLCASSPAYYQETQYFGPGTRLLVL.

In its sample, this clone was seen a few times. This chain connects TRBV5-6 to TRBJ1-6, with 8 bases identical to TRBD1. V was pared by 0 bases and J by 10 bases, with 9 bases of the junction left unmatched. Germline values: CDR1 SGHDT, CDR2 YYEEEE. The CDR3 totals 16 residues. CDR3 DNA sequence: TGTGCCAGCAGCTTGGTTGGTGAGACAGGGGCGTCACCCCTCCACTTT. Protein sequence: CASSLVGETGASPLHF.

V gene TRBV29-1 combines with J gene TRBJ2-7; D may be TRBD2 (6 bases). Germline CDR1 reads SQVTM; CDR2 reads ANQGSEA. V was cut by 1 base and J by 2 bases, with 9 bases left in between. This CDR3 spans 13 amino acids. The DNA for the CDR3 is TGCAGCGTTGAAGGCGGGGAGACCTACGAGCAGTACTTC. It encodes CSVEGGETYEQYF.

The chain recombines TRBV10-2 with TRBJ1-4; 9 bases are a match to TRBD1. CDR1 is WSHSY, CDR2 SAAADI, per germline. The CDR3 covers 11 residues. The junction had 3 bases not matched to a gene; V was cut back by 11 bases and J by 8 bases. CDR3 residues: CAGQGREKLFF. As DNA, the CDR3 is TGCGCCGGACAGGGGAGGGAAAAACTGTTTTTT.

This chain links TRBV30 with TRBJ2-5; D is perhaps TRBD1 (5 bases). CDR1 is GTSNPN, CDR2 SVGIG, per germline (reference sequence). V gave up 8 bases and J gave up 5 bases, with 21 bases separating them. The CDR3 consists of 14 residues. The CDR3 protein is CALGASRAAETQYF. The CDR3, as DNA: TGTGCCCTAGGCGCTTCCAGGGCCGCGGAGACCCAGTACTTC.

The V call is TRBV19, the J call TRBJ1-2; weak D call: TRBD1 (5 bases). CDR1 LNHDA and CDR2 SQIVND come from the germline V gene (reference sequence). V was pared by 7 bases and J by 0 bases, with 15 bases between. There are 15 residues in the CDR3. The CDR3 region has the DNA TGTGCCAGTACTCGCCGGGACTCGGCTAACTATGGCTACACCTTC. Translating it yields CASTRRDSANYGYTF. Filled out from reference TRBV19 and TRBJ1-2, the complete variable domain reads DGGITQSPKYLFRKEGQNVTLSCEQNLNHDAMYWYRQDPGQGLRLIYYSQIVNDFQKGDIAEGYSVSREKKESFPLTVTSAQKNPTAFYLCASTRRDSANYGYTFGSGTRLTVV.

The chain combines TRBV18 with TRBJ2-6; a weak D match, TRBD1 (6 bases). The CDR3 extends over 16 amino acids. V lost 1 base to trimming and J lost 4 bases, with 11 bases between them. Per the germline V gene, CDR1 is KGHSH and CDR2 is LQKENI. The CDR3 DNA reads TGTGCCAGCTCACCACTAGCAGGGGTCGGGGCCAACGTCCTGACTTTC. Its protein is CASSPLAGVGANVLTF. The whole variable domain, filled in from reference TRBV18 and TRBJ2-6, reads NAGVMQNPRHLVRRRGQEARLRCSPMKGHSHVYWYRQLPEEGLKFMVYLQKENIIDESGMPKERFSAEFPKEGPSILRIQQVVRGDSAAYFCASSPLAGVGANVLTFGAGSRLTVL.

In nucleotides, the CDR3 is TGTGCCAGCAGCCAACCGTATTCCAGGGAGGGCCCCACCGGGGAGCTGTTTTTT. Its protein product is CASSQPYSREGPTGELFF. V and J are TRBV14 and TRBJ2-2; 7 positions agree with TRBD2. CDR3 length equals 18 residues. Per germline, CDR1 SGHDN and CDR2 FVKESK. J lost 4 bases, V lost 2 bases, and 13 bases had no gene match.

The chain uses TRBV19 and TRBJ1-2; 7 bases map to TRBD1. Germline V lookup: CDR1 LNHDA, CDR2 SQIVND (reference sequence). J was trimmed by 7 bases and V by 6 bases; bases with no gene match: 8. This CDR3 region has 13 residues. DNA of the CDR3: TGTGCCAGTAGCCCCGGACAGGTTGGTGGCTACACCTTC. This gives the protein CASSPGQVGGYTF.

The V and J genes are TRBV30 and TRBJ2-3; TRBD2 matches at 10 bases. V shed 3 bases and J 1 base; nucleotides not matched to a gene: 4. This CDR3 has 15 amino acids. CDR1 and CDR2 (germline): GTSNPN, SVGIG (reference sequence). CDR3 amino acids: CAWSASGSGTDTQYF. In DNA, the CDR3 is TGTGCCTGGAGCGCTAGCGGGAGTGGCACAGATACGCAGTATTTT.

The rearrangement joins TRBV19 to TRBJ1-2; TRBD1 agrees at 10 bases. From germline, CDR1 is LNHDA and CDR2 SQIVND (reference sequence). V was clipped by 7 bases and J by 2 bases; unmatched bases: 7. CDR3 length equals 15 residues. The CDR3 nucleotides are TGTGCCAGTACTAAAGAGGGACAGGGGAACTATGGCTACACCTTC. The encoded protein is CASTKEGQGNYGYTF.

This sequence joins TRBV18 and TRBJ2-7; no definite D call. Trimming cost V 0 bases and J 2 bases, with 8 bases left between them. The CDR3 is made up of 14 amino acids. CDR1 is KGHSH, CDR2 LQKENI, per germline. The CDR3 bases are TGTGCCAGCTCACCACCGGGCAGGACCTACGAGCAGTACTTC. Its protein is CASSPPGRTYEQYF.